A selection of T cell receptor beta chains follows, all from one sample in a study of T cells after yellow fever vaccination. TCRdb reprocessed the 5' RACE reads with MiXCR, giving one entry per CDR3 protein. The data contain over 110,000 distinct CDR3 sequences, over 7% of them seen just once; the ten biggest clones take up about 0.73%. This specimen was CD4+ T cells sorted from PBMCs, taken 5 days after the yellow fever booster vaccination. The receptor set was obtained from a man aged 25 to 40 who received the YFV17D yellow fever vaccine. Both conserved end residues are part of each CDR3. A D gene is named only where the DNA matches it firmly. Size is stated for part of the rows, as once, few or many counts, or as a class when the clone is expanded.

D: TRBD1
size: many
V: TRBV3-1
J: TRBJ1-2
CDR3: CASSPWTGDNYGYTF
DNA: TGTGCCAGCAGCCCTTGGACAGGGGACAACTATGGCTACACCTTC

D: .
size: many
V: TRBV14
J: TRBJ2-1
CDR3: CASRAMNGNEQFF
DNA: TGTGCCAGCAGGGCTATGAACGGGAATGAGCAGTTCTTC

D: TRBD1
size: few
V: TRBV5-1
J: TRBJ2-7
CDR3: CASSSDRGLGEQYF
DNA: TGCGCCAGCAGCTCAGACAGGGGGCTGGGGGAGCAGTACTTC

D: .
size: many
V: TRBV24-1
J: TRBJ2-3
CDR3: CATSRTASPGDTQYF
DNA: TGTGCCACCAGCAGGACAGCCTCCCCCGGAGATACGCAGTATTTT

D: .
size: .
V: TRBV30
J: TRBJ1-3
CDR3: CAWGISGNTIYF
DNA: TGTGCCTGGGGAATCTCTGGAAACACCATATATTTT

D: .
size: many
V: TRBV4-2
J: TRBJ1-6
CDR3: CASSQELEVGALHF
DNA: TGTGCCAGCAGCCAAGAACTCGAGGTGGGAGCCCTCCACTTT

D: .
size: many
V: TRBV6-5
J: TRBJ1-3
CDR3: CASRSGLHSGNTIYF
DNA: TGTGCCAGCAGATCCGGACTGCACTCTGGAAACACCATATATTTT

D: .
size: .
V: TRBV7-2
J: TRBJ2-5
CDR3: CASSLPGSKETQYF
DNA: TGTGCCAGCAGCTTACCTGGGAGCAAGGAGACCCAGTACTTC

D: TRBD2
size: many
V: TRBV11-2
J: TRBJ2-1
CDR3: CASSGPGTSGRGGQFF
DNA: TGTGCCAGCAGCGGGCCCGGGACTAGCGGACGAGGTGGGCAGTTCTTC

D: .
size: many
V: TRBV29-1
J: TRBJ1-1
CDR3: CSVVSAGVTEAFF
DNA: TGCAGCGTTGTTTCGGCCGGGGTCACTGAAGCTTTCTTT

D: .
size: many
V: TRBV20-1
J: TRBJ2-5
CDR3: CSAREGGQETQYF
DNA: TGCAGTGCTCGCGAAGGGGGGCAGGAGACCCAGTACTTC

D: TRBD1
size: many
V: TRBV20-1
J: TRBJ2-5
CDR3: CSASLPTGIETQYF
DNA: TGCAGTGCTAGTCTTCCGACAGGGATAGAGACCCAGTACTTC

D: TRBD2
size: .
V: TRBV7-3
J: TRBJ2-1
CDR3: CASCLYASGMIGSGNEQFF
DNA: TGTGCCAGCTGTTTGTATGCTAGCGGGATGATCGGTTCGGGCAATGAGCAGTTCTTC

D: .
size: many
V: TRBV9
J: TRBJ1-1
CDR3: CASSVRQDTEAFF
DNA: TGTGCCAGCAGCGTACGGCAGGACACTGAAGCTTTCTTT

D: .
size: .
V: TRBV19
J: TRBJ1-6
CDR3: CASGLQNSPLHF
DNA: TGTGCCAGCGGACTGCAGAATTCACCCCTCCACTTT

D: TRBD2
size: many
V: TRBV29-1
J: TRBJ2-1
CDR3: CSVATSGRGDEQFF
DNA: TGCAGCGTAGCGACTAGCGGGAGGGGTGATGAGCAGTTCTTC